This record covers a single TCR beta chain. Its antigen is as yet unknown. The sample comes from a study of Ad26.COV2.S vaccination and SARS-CoV-2 variants. Study-wide background: A participant enrolled in the COV1001 Ad26.COV2.S trial arm provided the sample. Administration of Ad26.COV2.S was intramuscular, either once or twice 56 days apart. Study results and caveats: The TCR breadth and depth analyses may have understated or missed part of the total T cell responses.

V shed 0 bases and J shed 5 bases, with 17 bases lying between them. The CDR3 is 16 residues long. The V gene's germline CDR1 is SGHRS and CDR2 YFSETQ. Only in-frame clones appear in the TCRdb table, and some are missing; sequencing was by immunoSEQ multiplex PCR. Of approximately 420,000 clones in the sample, around 87% were seen once. The treatment: around 19 received Ad26.COV2.S at low or high dose, single or two shots; 5 received placebo; per-sample allocation not given. Collection of samples fell on day 63 after the first vaccine or placebo injection. Within Boston, the person who donated was an adult of 18-55 years.

The sample was peripheral blood, taken in a trial of Ad26.COV2.S vaccine versus placebo. This rearrangement joins TRBV5-1 to TRBJ2-5; D might be TRBD1 (5 bases). This receptor was identified in a person between 18 and 65 years old who received the Ad26.COV2.S COVID-19 vaccine or a placebo. The CDR3 coding sequence is TGCGCCAGCAGCTTGGATCAGGGAATGGTCGGGGAGACCCAGTACTTC. Protein: CASSLDQGMVGETQYF.